The clone carrying this T cell receptor beta chain has only a few counts. Its antigen is not known. This specimen comes from a study of T cells in Graves' hyperthyroidism and ophthalmopathy. Amplification of TCR beta CDR3 regions used RNA as the template. The HTBI primer set served for first-round RT-PCR of the TCR CDR3. MiXCR was run by TCRdb on the multiplex PCR reads, yielding one entry per CDR3 protein. The sample has a few hundred thousand distinct CDR3 sequences; around 18% are singletons. General study results and limits: Clonotypes that were expanded in thyroid above 0.001 mostly appeared in blood too.

The clonotype comes from a man younger than 35 with Graves' ophthalmopathy. The sample was blood.

The CDR3 here is CASSPTGGISQNIQYF. The CDR3 bases are TGTGCCAGCAGCCCCACGGGGGGTATCTCCCAAAACATTCAGTACTTC. The genes are TRBV7-9 and TRBJ2-4; 7 nucleotides align to TRBD2. The trim removed 5 bases at V and 5 bases at J, leaving 12 bases unmatched. CDR3 length: 16 residues. Germline lookup yields CDR1 SEHNR and CDR2 FQNEAQ (reference sequence).